The sequence of this T cell receptor beta chain was determined in a study of CD4 T cells in relation to SARS-CoV-2 and coronaviruses. Repertoires were generated with immunoSEQ multiplex PCR, while TCRdb's copy carries only in-frame clones and drops some. This table has about 64,000 clones, approximately 94% appearing once. The unexposed donors gave CD4+ T cells in about 2010-2018, prior to COVID-19. Study-wide results and limits: This crossreactivity analysis covered spike protein alone, no other viral proteins.

This clone was seen a few times. Its antigen is undetermined. This CDR3 has 12 amino acids. V dropped 0 bases and J dropped 8 bases, with 8 bases sitting between them. Germline CDR1 SGHRS, CDR2 YFSETQ. The chain joins TRBV5-1 to TRBJ1-2; D is ambiguous. The sample consisted of naive CD4+ T cells from PBMCs. Regarding subset: naive CD4+ T cells isolated by negative enrichment. This sequence was found in a human donor in good health. DNA of the CDR3: TGCGCCAGCAGCTTGGGGGCGGGCGGCTACACCTTC. Protein: CASSLGAGGYTF.